The 5 T cell receptor beta chains below were found in one sample sequenced in a study of blood T cell repertoires in COVID-19. Generated by immunoSEQ multiplex PCR, the TCRdb table keeps only in-frame clones and is missing some. Counted here are a few hundred thousand clones, approximately 86% occurring once; the ten biggest clones make up 3.5% to 4%. The specimen was peripheral blood. The receptors here all came from a man between 18 and 35 years old with active or convalescent COVID-19.

This clone has a single count. The rearrangement uses TRBV7-2 and TRBJ2-7, with D perhaps TRBD2 (5 bases). V lost 2 bases and J lost 7, with 12 bases in between. CDR3 length: 13 amino acids. Germline V gives CDR1 SGHTA, CDR2 FQGNSA. Here the CDR3 reads CASSLRVREEQYF. CDR3 DNA sequence: TGTGCCAGCAGCTTAAGAGTGAGGGAAGAGCAGTACTTC.

This chain connects TRBV25-1 to TRBJ1-2; D ambiguous. The CDR3 loop spans 12 amino acids. From germline, CDR1 is MGHDK and CDR2 SYGVNS. V was clipped by 6 bases and J by 4 bases, with 9 bases between them. The DNA for the CDR3 is TGTGCCAGCAGGGTCGCGGGCTATGGCTACACCTTC. It yields the protein CASRVAGYGYTF.

V usage is TRBV6-4 and J usage is TRBJ2-1, with 7 bases aligning to TRBD1. Losses at the gene ends were 0 bases for V and 7 bases for J; bases not matched to a gene: 3. The CDR3 length is 14 residues. Germline CDR1 MRHNA, CDR2 SNTAGT. This CDR3 reads CASSDSLQGNEQFF. The CDR3 nucleotides read TGTGCCAGCAGTGACTCTCTACAGGGGAATGAGCAGTTCTTC.

This clone was seen only a few times. The chain recombines TRBV7-2 with TRBJ2-1, with a possible D match to TRBD2 (6 bases). Trimming took 3 bases from V and 7 from J, leaving 16 bases between them. Per germline, CDR1 SGHTA and CDR2 FQGNSA. This CDR3 has 15 residues. The CDR3: CASSFRLGEVNEQFF. DNA of the CDR3: TGTGCCAGCAGCTTCCGACTAGGGGAGGTAAATGAGCAGTTCTTC.

The chain links TRBV12-3 or TRBV12-4 to TRBJ2-5, with 8 bases matching TRBD2. This CDR3 is built from 13 residues. Trimming cost V 8 bases and J 5 bases; bases outside gene matches: 7. The DNA of the CDR3 is TGTGCCAGCCGGGGGGGGGCGGAGGAGACCCAGTACTTC. Its translation is CASRGGAEETQYF.